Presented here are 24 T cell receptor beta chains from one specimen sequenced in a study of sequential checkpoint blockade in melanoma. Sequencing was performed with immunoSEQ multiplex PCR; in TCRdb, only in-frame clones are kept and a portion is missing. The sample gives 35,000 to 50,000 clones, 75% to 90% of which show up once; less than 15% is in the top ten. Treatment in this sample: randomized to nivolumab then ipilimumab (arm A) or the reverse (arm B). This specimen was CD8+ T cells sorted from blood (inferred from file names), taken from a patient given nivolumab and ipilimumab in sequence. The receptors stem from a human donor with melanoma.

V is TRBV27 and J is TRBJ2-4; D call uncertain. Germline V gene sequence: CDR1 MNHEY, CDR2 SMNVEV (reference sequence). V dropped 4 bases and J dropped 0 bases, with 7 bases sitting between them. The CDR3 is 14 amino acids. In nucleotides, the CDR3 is TGTGCCAGCAGTTACCGGTTAGCCAAAAACATTCAGTACTTC. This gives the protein CASSYRLAKNIQYF.

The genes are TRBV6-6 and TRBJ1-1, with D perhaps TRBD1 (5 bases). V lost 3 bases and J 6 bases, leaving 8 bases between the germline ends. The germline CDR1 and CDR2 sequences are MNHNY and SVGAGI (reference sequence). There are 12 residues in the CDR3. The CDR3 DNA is TGTGCCAGCAGTTATGTAGGGGCTGAAGCTTTCTTT. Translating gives CASSYVGAEAFF.

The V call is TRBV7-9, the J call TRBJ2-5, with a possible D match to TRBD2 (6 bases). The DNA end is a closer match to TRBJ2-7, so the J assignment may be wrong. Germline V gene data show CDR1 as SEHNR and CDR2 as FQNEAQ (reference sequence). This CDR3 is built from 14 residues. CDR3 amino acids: CASSLTPQEGEQYF. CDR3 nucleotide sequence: TGTGCCAGCAGCTTAACCCCACAGGAGGGCGAGCAGTACTTC.

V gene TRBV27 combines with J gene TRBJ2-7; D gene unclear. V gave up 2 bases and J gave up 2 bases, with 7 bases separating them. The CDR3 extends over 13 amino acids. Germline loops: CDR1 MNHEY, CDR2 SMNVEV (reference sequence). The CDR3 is CASSLHRAYEQYF. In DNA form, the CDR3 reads TGTGCCAGCAGTTTACACAGAGCCTACGAGCAGTACTTC.

The CDR3 here is CASTLHTGGITGELFF. CDR3 in DNA: TGTGCCAGTACCCTCCATACAGGGGGAATCACCGGGGAGCTGTTTTTT. The genes are TRBV19 and TRBJ2-2; 8 bases line up with TRBD1. The germline CDR1 and CDR2 sequences are LNHDA and SQIVND (reference sequence). The CDR3 is 16 residues long. Losses at the gene ends were 7 bases for V and 4 bases for J; bases not matched to a gene: 11.

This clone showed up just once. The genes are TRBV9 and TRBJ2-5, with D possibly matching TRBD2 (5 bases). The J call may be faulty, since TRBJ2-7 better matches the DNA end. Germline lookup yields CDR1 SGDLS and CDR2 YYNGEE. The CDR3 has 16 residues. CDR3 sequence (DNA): TGTGCCAGCAGCACCGCCCCAGCAGGAGGCACCTACGAGCAGTACTTC. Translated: CASSTAPAGGTYEQYF.

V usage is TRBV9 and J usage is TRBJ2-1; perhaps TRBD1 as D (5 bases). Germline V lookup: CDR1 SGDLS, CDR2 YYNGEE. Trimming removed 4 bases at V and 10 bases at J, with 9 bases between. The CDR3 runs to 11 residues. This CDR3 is CASSPDTEQFF. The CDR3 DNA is TGTGCCAGCAGCCCGGACACAGAGCAGTTCTTC. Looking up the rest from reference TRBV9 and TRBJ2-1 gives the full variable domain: DSGVTQTPKHLITATGQRVTLRCSPRSGDLSVYWYQQSLDQGLQFLIQYYNGEERAKGNILERFSAQQFPDLHSELNLSSLELGDSALYFCASSPDTEQFFGPGTRLTVL.

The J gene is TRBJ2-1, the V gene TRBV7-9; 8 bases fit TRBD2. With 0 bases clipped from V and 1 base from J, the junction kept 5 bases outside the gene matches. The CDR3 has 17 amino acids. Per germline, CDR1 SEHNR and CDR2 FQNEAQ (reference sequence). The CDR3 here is CASSLAPGLASYNEQFF. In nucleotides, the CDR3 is TGTGCCAGCAGCTTAGCGCCAGGACTAGCTTCCTACAATGAGCAGTTCTTC.

As DNA, the CDR3 is TGTGCCAGCAGCGACGAGGCAGACAGGGGCACCAACAATGAGCAGTTCTTC. Amino acids: CASSDEADRGTNNEQFF. The chain has TRBV9 and TRBJ2-1; TRBD1 agrees at 8 bases. The length of the CDR3 is 17 residues. V gave up 3 bases and J gave up 5 bases; unmatched junction bases: 13. The germline V gene has CDR1 SGDLS and CDR2 YYNGEE.

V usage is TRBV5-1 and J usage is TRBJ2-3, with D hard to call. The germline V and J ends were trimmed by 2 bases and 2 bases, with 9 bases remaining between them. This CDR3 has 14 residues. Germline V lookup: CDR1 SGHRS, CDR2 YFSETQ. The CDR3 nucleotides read TGCGCCAGCAGCTTTCTGGCCCTCACAGATACGCAGTATTTT. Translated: CASSFLALTDTQYF.

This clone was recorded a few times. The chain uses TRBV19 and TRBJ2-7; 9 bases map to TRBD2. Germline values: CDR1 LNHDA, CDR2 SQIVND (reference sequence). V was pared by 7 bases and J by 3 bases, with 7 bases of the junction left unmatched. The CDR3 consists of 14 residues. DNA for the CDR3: TGTGCCAGTACTCCGGGACTAGCTCACTACGAGCAGTACGTC. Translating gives CASTPGLAHYEQYV.

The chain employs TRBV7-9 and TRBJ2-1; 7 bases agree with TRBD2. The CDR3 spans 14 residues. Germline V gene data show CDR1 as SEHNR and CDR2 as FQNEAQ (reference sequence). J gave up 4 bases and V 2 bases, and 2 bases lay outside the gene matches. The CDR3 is CASSLTSEYNEQFF. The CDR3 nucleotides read TGTGCCAGCAGCTTAACTAGCGAATACAATGAGCAGTTCTTC.

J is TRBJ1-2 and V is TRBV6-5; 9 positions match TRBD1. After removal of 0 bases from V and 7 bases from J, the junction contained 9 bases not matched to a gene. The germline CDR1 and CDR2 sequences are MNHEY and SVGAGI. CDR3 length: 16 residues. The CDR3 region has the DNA TGTGCCAGCAGTTACTCGATATACGGGACAGGGAGTGGCTACACCTTC. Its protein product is CASSYSIYGTGSGYTF.

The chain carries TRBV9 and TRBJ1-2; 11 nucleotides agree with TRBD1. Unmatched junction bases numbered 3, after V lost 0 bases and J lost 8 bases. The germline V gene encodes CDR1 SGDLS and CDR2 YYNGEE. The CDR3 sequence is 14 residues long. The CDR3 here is CASSVGGQGEGYTF. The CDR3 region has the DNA TGTGCCAGCAGCGTAGGGGGACAGGGGGAAGGCTACACCTTC.

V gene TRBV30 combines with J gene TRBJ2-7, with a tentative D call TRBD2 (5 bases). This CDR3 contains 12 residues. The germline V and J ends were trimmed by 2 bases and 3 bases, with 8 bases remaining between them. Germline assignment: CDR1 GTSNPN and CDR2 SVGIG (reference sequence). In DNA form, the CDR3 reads TGTGCCTGGAGTCCCGGGGTCTACGAGCAGTACTTC. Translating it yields CAWSPGVYEQYF.

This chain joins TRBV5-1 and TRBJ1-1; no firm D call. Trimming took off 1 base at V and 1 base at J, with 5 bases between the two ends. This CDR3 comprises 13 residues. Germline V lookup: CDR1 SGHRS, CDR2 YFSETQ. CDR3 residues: CASSLNRNTEAFF. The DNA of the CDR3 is TGCGCCAGCAGCTTGAATAGGAACACTGAAGCTTTCTTT.

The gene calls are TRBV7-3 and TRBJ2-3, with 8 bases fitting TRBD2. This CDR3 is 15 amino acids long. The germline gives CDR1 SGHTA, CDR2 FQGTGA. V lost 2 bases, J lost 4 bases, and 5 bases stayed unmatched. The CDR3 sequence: CASSLETSDADTQYF. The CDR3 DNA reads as TGTGCCAGCAGCTTAGAGACTAGCGATGCAGATACGCAGTATTTT.

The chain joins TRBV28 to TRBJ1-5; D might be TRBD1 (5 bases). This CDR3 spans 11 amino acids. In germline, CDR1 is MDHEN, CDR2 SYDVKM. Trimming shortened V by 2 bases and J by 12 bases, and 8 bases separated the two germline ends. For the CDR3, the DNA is TGTGCCAGCAGTTTACAGGGTCTCCAGCATTTT. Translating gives CASSLQGLQHF.

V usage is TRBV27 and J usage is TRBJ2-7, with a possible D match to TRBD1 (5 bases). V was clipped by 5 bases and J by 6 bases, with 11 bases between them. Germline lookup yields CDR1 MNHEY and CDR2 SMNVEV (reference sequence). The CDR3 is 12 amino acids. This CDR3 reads CASSRQGGEQYF. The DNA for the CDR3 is TGTGCCAGCAGTCGGCAGGGCGGCGAGCAGTACTTC.

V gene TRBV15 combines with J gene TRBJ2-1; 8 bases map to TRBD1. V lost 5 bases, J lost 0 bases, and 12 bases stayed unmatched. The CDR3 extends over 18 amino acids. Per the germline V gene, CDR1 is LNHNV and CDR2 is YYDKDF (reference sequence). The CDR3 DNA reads TGTGCCACCAGCGGCTCCGGGACAGGCCATTACTCCTACAATGAGCAGTTCTTC. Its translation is CATSGSGTGHYSYNEQFF.

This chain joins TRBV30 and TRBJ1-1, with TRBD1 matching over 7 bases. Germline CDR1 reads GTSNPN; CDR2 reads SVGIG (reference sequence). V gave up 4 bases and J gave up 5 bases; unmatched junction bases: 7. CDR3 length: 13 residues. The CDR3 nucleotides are TGTGCCTGGACTACAGGGGTTGGTACTGAAGCTTTCTTT. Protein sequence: CAWTTGVGTEAFF.

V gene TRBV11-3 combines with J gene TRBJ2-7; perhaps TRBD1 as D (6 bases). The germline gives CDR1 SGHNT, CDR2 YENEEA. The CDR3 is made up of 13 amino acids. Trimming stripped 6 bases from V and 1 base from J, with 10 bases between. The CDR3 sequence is CASSWTASYEQYV. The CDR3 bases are TGTGCCAGCAGTTGGACAGCATCCTACGAGCAGTACGTC.

The CDR3 sequence: CASSLSGLAGIYEQYF. The CDR3 DNA follows: TGTGCCAGCAGTTTATCGGGACTAGCGGGGATCTACGAGCAGTACTTC. The rearrangement links TRBV27 to TRBJ2-7; 13 positions agree with TRBD2. Trimming took 0 bases from V and 3 from J; bases not matched to a gene: 2. The CDR3 contains 16 residues. Germline assignment: CDR1 MNHEY and CDR2 SMNVEV (reference sequence).

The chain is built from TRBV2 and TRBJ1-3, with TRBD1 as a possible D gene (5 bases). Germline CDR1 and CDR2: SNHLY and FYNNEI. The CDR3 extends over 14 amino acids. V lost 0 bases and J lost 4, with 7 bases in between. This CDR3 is CASSEAGLGNTIYF. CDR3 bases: TGTGCCAGCAGTGAAGCGGGGCTCGGAAACACCATATATTTT.